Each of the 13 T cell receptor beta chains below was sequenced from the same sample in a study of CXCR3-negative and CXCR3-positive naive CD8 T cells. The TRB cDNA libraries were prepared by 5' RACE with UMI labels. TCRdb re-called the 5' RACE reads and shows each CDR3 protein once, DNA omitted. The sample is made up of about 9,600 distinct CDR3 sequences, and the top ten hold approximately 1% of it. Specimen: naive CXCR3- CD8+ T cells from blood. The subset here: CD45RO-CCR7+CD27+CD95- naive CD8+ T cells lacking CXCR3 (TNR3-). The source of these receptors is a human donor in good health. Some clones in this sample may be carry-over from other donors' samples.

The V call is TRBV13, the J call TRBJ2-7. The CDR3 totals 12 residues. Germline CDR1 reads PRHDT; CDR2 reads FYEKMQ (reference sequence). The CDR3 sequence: CPSSLVLHEHYF.

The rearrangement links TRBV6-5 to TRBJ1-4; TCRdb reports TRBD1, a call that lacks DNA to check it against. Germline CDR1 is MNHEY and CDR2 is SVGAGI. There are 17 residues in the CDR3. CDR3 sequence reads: CASSYQNRTESNEKLFF.

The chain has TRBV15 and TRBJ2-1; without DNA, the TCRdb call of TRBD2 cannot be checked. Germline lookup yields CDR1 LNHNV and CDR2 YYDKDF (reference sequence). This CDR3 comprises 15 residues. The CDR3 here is CATSRDLTSGNEQFF.

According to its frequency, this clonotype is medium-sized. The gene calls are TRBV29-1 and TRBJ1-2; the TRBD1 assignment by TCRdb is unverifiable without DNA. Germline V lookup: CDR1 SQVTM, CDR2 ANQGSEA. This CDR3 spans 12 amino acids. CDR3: CSVPQGAGGYTF.

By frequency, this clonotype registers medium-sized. The CDR3 loop is CSVETRQGYGYTF. This chain joins TRBV29-1 and TRBJ1-2. The CDR3 covers 13 residues. Germline V CDR1 and CDR2: SQVTM, ANQGSEA.

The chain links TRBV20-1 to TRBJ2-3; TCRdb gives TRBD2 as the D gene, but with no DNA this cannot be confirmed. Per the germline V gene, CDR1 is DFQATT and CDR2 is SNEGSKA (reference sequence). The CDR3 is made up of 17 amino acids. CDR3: CSRRASGSLDSTDTQYF.

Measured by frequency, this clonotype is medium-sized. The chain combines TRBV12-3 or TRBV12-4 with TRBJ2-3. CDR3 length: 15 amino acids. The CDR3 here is CASSLGGYIADTQYF.

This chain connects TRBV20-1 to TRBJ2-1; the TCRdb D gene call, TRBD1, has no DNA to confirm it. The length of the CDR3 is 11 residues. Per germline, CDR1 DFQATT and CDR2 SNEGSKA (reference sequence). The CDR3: CSASPGNEQFF.

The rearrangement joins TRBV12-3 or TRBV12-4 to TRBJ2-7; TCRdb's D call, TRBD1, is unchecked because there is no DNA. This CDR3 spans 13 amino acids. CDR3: CASSFTGGYEQYF.

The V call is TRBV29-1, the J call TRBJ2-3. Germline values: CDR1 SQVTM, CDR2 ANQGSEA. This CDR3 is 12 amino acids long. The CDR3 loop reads CSVENEEDTQYF.

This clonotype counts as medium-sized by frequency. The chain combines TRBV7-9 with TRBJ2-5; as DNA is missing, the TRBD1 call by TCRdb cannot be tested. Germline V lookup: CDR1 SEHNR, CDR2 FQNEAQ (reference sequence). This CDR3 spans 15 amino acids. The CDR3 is CASSLLVTGKETQYF.

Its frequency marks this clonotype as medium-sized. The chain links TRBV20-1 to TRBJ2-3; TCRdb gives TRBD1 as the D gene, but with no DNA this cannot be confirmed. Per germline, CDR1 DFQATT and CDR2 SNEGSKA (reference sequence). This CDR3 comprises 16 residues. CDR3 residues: CSANGKPSSGTDTQYF.

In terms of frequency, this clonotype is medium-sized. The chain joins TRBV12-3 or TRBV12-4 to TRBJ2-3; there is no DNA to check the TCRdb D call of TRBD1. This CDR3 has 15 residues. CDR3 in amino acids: CASSWTGIVADTQYF.